This T cell receptor (beta chain) was captured by sequencing in a study of T cell responses to AZD1222 COVID-19 vaccine. Regarding the study as a whole: At baseline, just five or six AZD1222 recipients tested seropositive. White British people made up most donors, females outnumbered males, and clonal diversity was possibly underestimated. Reportedly, nearly half of unique spike TCRs recognized epitopes outside B.1.351/B.1.1.7 mutations.

V shed 5 bases and J shed 4 bases, with 11 bases lying between them. CDR1 is SNHLY and CDR2 is FYNNEI in the germline V gene. This CDR3 contains 13 residues. Sequencing was performed with immunoSEQ multiplex PCR; in TCRdb, only in-frame clones are kept and a portion is missing. The sample consists of 95,000 or so clones, just over 90% of them appearing once. In the case of this clone: Its antigen is not known.

Here the sequenced sample was peripheral blood, taken 28 days after the second AZD1222 dose. The origin of this receptor is an adult who received the AZD1222 COVID-19 vaccine. The V call is TRBV2, the J call TRBJ1-1; weak D call: TRBD1 (6 bases). The CDR3 protein is CASSPLQGTEAFF. In nucleotides, the CDR3 is TGTGCCAGCAGTCCCCTACAGGGCACTGAAGCTTTCTTT.